This is a list of T cell receptor beta chains from one sample in a study of esophageal squamous cell carcinoma under preoperative chemotherapy. TCRdb passed the PCR reads through MiXCR, listing each CDR3 protein once. The top ten clones hold approximately 25% of a sample with some 32,000 distinct CDR3 sequences, approximately 51% of them seen once. The sample was taken from a patient given preoperative chemotherapy. The receptors come from a human donor with esophageal squamous cell carcinoma. The donor label of this sample is uncertain. Each CDR3 is given with its conserved first and last residue. The D gene is left open where the match is weak. Expanded clones get a size class; other rows say once, few or many, or leave the size out.

clone size	J gene	V gene	D gene	CDR3 protein	CDR3 DNA
NA	TRBJ2-5	TRBV7-2	NA	CASSSEAIQETQYF	TGTGCCAGCAGCTCAGAGGCAATCCAAGAGACCCAGTACTTC
NA	TRBJ2-2	TRBV7-2	NA	CASSLGAQTVRTETLFF	TGTGCCAGCAGCTTGGGCGCCCAGACTGTGAGAACAGAGACGCTGTTTTTT
NA	TRBJ2-3	TRBV7-3	TRBD2	CASSRKPGRGAKDTQYF	TGTGCCAGCAGCCGCAAACCGGGGCGGGGGGCCAAAGATACGCAGTATTTC
NA	TRBJ2-4	TRBV5-1	TRBD2	CASSRLAGSIQYF	TGCGCCAGCAGCCGACTAGCTGGTAGCATTCAGTACTTC
medium-sized	TRBJ2-3	TRBV7-3	TRBD1	CASSLRGQGDTQYF	TGTGCCAGCAGCTTAAGGGGACAGGGAGATACGCAGTATTTT
NA	TRBJ2-5	TRBV7-2	NA	CAGGSGGRGTDTQYF	TGTGCCGGGGGCTCCGGCGGCCGGGGCACAGATACCCAGTACTTC
NA	TRBJ2-7	TRBV23-1	NA	CATHADPQFEVREQYF	TGCGCCACACACGCGGATCCCCAGTTTGAGGTACGCGAGCAGTACTTC
once	TRBJ2-3	TRBV7-8	TRBD2	CASSFGGLAGGSDTQYF	TGTGCCAGCAGCTTTGGGGGACTAGCGGGAGGGTCAGATACGCAGTATTTT
many	TRBJ1-2	TRBV7-3	NA	CASSLNAGYGYTF	TGTGCCAGCAGCTTAAACGCCGGCTATGGCTACACCTTC
NA	TRBJ2-4	TRBV12-3/TRBV12-4	NA	CASSFGRGGCPKNTQYF	TGTGCCAGCAGTTTCGGCAGGGGGGGGTGTCCCAAAAATACTCAGTACTTC
NA	TRBJ2-7	TRBV6-1	NA	CASSRTLYEQYF	TGTGCCAGCAGCCGGACTCTCTACGAGCAGTACTTC
NA	TRBJ2-4	TRBV25-1	TRBD2	CAVGGVRGTDTQYF	TGCGCCGTCGGGGGGGTGAGAGGCACAGACACTCAGTACTTC
NA	TRBJ2-3	TRBV19	NA	CASGGRQRSDTQYF	TGTGCCAGCGGGGGTCGGCAACGTTCAGATACGCAGTATTTT